This T cell receptor (beta chain) derives from a study of neurological immune-mediated disorders. Findings and limits, study-wide: Private repertoires in all groups were suggested by the absence of shared CDR3 amino acid sequences among expanded clones across subjects. Falling below healthy controls, multiple sclerosis showed the least TCR clonal expansion, while HTLV-1-associated myelopathy showed the most.

TCRdb re-derived calls from the 5' RACE reads in MiXCR, one entry per CDR3 protein. The sample includes around 50,000 distinct CDR3 sequences, about 23% of them seen just once. Points on this clonotype: The antigen remains unidentified.

There are 14 residues in the CDR3. CDR1 and CDR2 (germline): ENHRY, SYGVKD. 2 million unsorted PBMCs were stored in RNAlater at -80 °C before RNA extraction. The V and J genes are TRBV10-3 and TRBJ2-3; D is possibly TRBD1 (5 bases). The source material was PBMCs. This sequence was found in a woman aged 70-85 years in good health. CDR3 residues: CALKGAFSTDTQYF. CDR3 in DNA: TGTGCGTTAAAAGGGGCGTTTAGCACAGATACGCAGTATTTT.